The sequence of this T cell receptor (beta chain) was determined in a study of control samples from healthy donors and cancer patients. Germline CDR1 reads MNHEY; CDR2 reads SMNVEV (reference sequence). Trimming at V came to 2 bases and at J to 4 bases, leaving 15 bases not matched to a gene. The CDR3 is 19 residues long. Data came from immunoSEQ multiplex PCR; TCRdb stores just in-frame clones and leaves some out. In the table there are 95,000 to 150,000 clones, about 92% of which are singletons. The sequence was collected from an elderly man with head and neck cancer. This rearrangement joins TRBV27 to TRBJ2-2; 8 nucleotides line up with TRBD2. Sequencing input: PBMCs. Written as DNA, the CDR3 is TGTGCCAGCAGTTTACATCCCGGGAGGGCCCATTTGGGCACCGGGGAGCTGTTTTTT. This encodes CASSLHPGRAHLGTGELFF.